Below, 16 T cell receptor beta chains from the same sample are listed, as sequenced in a study of persistence of HIV-infected CD4 T cells. The antigens for these receptors are not known. Sequencing used immunoSEQ version 4 in survey mode. Data came from immunoSEQ multiplex PCR; TCRdb stores just in-frame clones and leaves some out. The sample lists 35,000 to 50,000 clones; approximately 91% were seen once. This nonspecific control used anti-CD3/anti-CD28 bead stimulation of CD4+ T cells. Responding CD4+ T cells were sorted by upregulation of both CD40 ligand and CD69. The sequenced sample was CD4+ T cells sorted from PBMCs after roughly 18-hour stimulation, obtained from a patient who received antiretroviral therapy. These receptors originate from an adult man with HIV who was CMV-seropositive.

The chain couples TRBV30 to TRBJ1-6; a possible D gene is TRBD1 (5 bases). From germline, CDR1 is GTSNPN and CDR2 SVGIG (reference sequence). The germline V and J ends were trimmed by 1 base and 5 bases, with 9 bases remaining between them. This CDR3 comprises 14 residues. The CDR3 protein is CAWSGGLNNSPLHF. For the CDR3, the DNA is TGTGCCTGGAGTGGGGGACTGAATAATTCACCCCTCCACTTT.

V gene TRBV7-2 combines with J gene TRBJ1-4; D ambiguous. Germline values: CDR1 SGHTA, CDR2 FQGNSA. The CDR3 extends over 14 amino acids. V lost 6 bases and J 6 bases, leaving 14 bases between the germline ends. CDR3 loop: CASSRSRADEKLFF. CDR3 bases: TGTGCCAGCAGTAGATCCCGGGCGGATGAAAAACTGTTTTTT.

The chain recombines TRBV9 with TRBJ1-1; weak D call: TRBD1 (6 bases). CDR1 SGDLS and CDR2 YYNGEE come from the germline V gene. This CDR3 is built from 10 residues. V gave up 8 bases and J gave up 11 bases, with 13 bases separating them. CDR3 coding DNA: TGTGCCAGTCCGGGGGCGGGCGCTTTCTTT. It specifies CASPGAGAFF. Looking up the rest from reference TRBV9 and TRBJ1-1 gives the full variable domain: DSGVTQTPKHLITATGQRVTLRCSPRSGDLSVYWYQQSLDQGLQFLIQYYNGEERAKGNILERFSAQQFPDLHSELNLSSLELGDSALYFCASPGAGAFFGQGTRLTVV.

The DNA of the CDR3 is TGTGCCAGCAGCTTAATACAGGCCAATTCACCCCTCCACTTT. Encoded protein: CASSLIQANSPLHF. The chain links TRBV7-9 to TRBJ1-6, with a possible D match to TRBD1 (5 bases). The V gene's germline CDR1 is SEHNR and CDR2 FQNEAQ (reference sequence). Trimming left V 2 bases short and J 7 bases short, with 9 bases between. The CDR3 runs 14 residues.

This chain uses TRBV4-1 with TRBJ1-6, with TRBD1 matching over 8 bases. This CDR3 has 15 residues. With V trimmed by 1 base and J by 8 bases, 4 bases remained unmatched. Germline V gene lookup returns CDR1 MGHRA and CDR2 YSYEKL. The CDR3, as DNA: TGCGCCAGCAGCCAAGCGGACAGGGTGGATTCACCCCTCCACTTT. This gives the protein CASSQADRVDSPLHF.

This chain's CDR3 is CASSEPDGDPYEQYF. In DNA, the CDR3 is TGTGCCAGCAGTGAACCGGACGGGGATCCCTACGAGCAGTACTTC. V is TRBV6-1 and J is TRBJ2-7; tentative D call: TRBD2 (5 bases). Germline V gene sequence: CDR1 MNHNS, CDR2 SASEGT. The CDR3 runs to 15 residues. The V and J ends lost 2 bases and 2 bases respectively, with 13 bases between them.

The chain carries TRBV28 and TRBJ2-7; weak D call: TRBD2 (5 bases). V was clipped by 3 bases and J by 4 bases, with 16 bases between them. The CDR3 runs 15 residues. Germline CDR1 and CDR2: MDHEN and SYDVKM. DNA of the CDR3: TGTGCCAGCAGTTTTTTGGCCTATCGGGGATACGAGCAGTACTTC. It yields the protein CASSFLAYRGYEQYF.

V is TRBV28 and J is TRBJ1-2; D call uncertain. V gave up 4 bases and J gave up 6 bases, with 9 bases separating them. The CDR3 runs 12 residues. From germline, CDR1 is MDHEN and CDR2 SYDVKM. In DNA, the CDR3 is TGTGCCAGCAGTTGGAATCGGGATGGCTACACCTTC. Protein: CASSWNRDGYTF.

The chain has TRBV2 and TRBJ2-1; D is unresolved. Trimming took off 3 bases at V and 0 bases at J, with 6 bases between the two ends. The CDR3 length is 14 residues. In germline, CDR1 is SNHLY, CDR2 FYNNEI. CDR3 DNA sequence: TGTGCCAGCAGTGATAGTAGCTCCTACAATGAGCAGTTCTTC. The encoded protein is CASSDSSSYNEQFF.

The chain's CDR3 is CASSRDRGSANEQFF. For the CDR3, the DNA is TGTGCCAGCAGCCGCGACAGGGGGTCGGCAAATGAGCAGTTCTTC. The chain combines TRBV11-2 with TRBJ2-1; the match to TRBD1 covers 9 bases. CDR3 length: 15 residues. V lost 5 bases and J lost 7; bases outside the gene matches: 9. Germline CDR1 reads SGHAT; CDR2 reads FQNNGV. Looking up the rest from reference TRBV11-2 and TRBJ2-1 gives the full variable domain: EAGVAQSPRYKIIEKRQSVAFWCNPISGHATLYWYQQILGQGPKLLIQFQNNGVVDDSQLPKDRFSAERLKGVDSTLKIQPAKLEDSAVYLCASSRDRGSANEQFFGPGTRLTVL.

V and J are TRBV5-1 and TRBJ2-1, with 8 positions matching TRBD2. The V gene's germline CDR1 is SGHRS and CDR2 YFSETQ. Trimming at V came to 9 bases and at J to 8 bases, leaving 13 bases not matched to a gene. CDR3 length equals 14 residues. CDR3 coding DNA: TGCGCCACCAGATCGGGGGGGCCGAGGGATGAGCAGTTCTTC. It is translated as CATRSGGPRDEQFF.

The chain couples TRBV14 to TRBJ2-2; 7 bases are a match to TRBD2. There are 17 residues in the CDR3. V lost 0 bases and J lost 1; bases outside the gene matches: 5. The V gene's germline CDR1 is SGHDN and CDR2 FVKESK. CDR3 sequence reads: CASSQDLGGVNTGELFF. The CDR3 DNA is TGTGCCAGCAGCCAAGATCTTGGGGGGGTGAACACCGGGGAGCTGTTTTTT.

This chain connects TRBV7-2 to TRBJ2-2; 9 nucleotides match TRBD1. The CDR3 length is 17 residues. V gave up 4 bases and J gave up 6 bases; unmatched junction bases: 12. The germline CDR1 and CDR2 sequences are SGHTA and FQGNSA. The CDR3 DNA reads as TGTGCCAGCAGCTCCCCAACAGGGGGCGGGGTGGCCGGGGAGCTGTTTTTT. Protein sequence: CASSSPTGGGVAGELFF.

The chain recombines TRBV6-2 or TRBV6-3 with TRBJ1-2; 7 nucleotides line up with TRBD1. Trimming cost V 4 bases and J 7 bases; bases outside gene matches: 9. The CDR3 extends over 14 amino acids. The germline gives CDR1 MNHEY, CDR2 SVGEGT. The CDR3 DNA follows: TGTGCCAGCAGTTTTACCAGGGGGAGTGGTGGCTACACCTTC. Its protein is CASSFTRGSGGYTF.

This clone came up once. This chain uses TRBV5-1 with TRBJ2-5; D is unresolved. Trimming took 4 bases from V and 2 from J, leaving 6 bases between them. The CDR3 spans 12 residues. Germline V lookup: CDR1 SGHRS, CDR2 YFSETQ. The CDR3 region has the DNA TGCGCCAGCAGCAAAGAACAAGAGACCCAGTACTTC. Translating it yields CASSKEQETQYF.

The chain combines TRBV30 with TRBJ2-7, with D tentatively TRBD2 (6 bases). CDR3 length: 12 residues. Germline assignment: CDR1 GTSNPN and CDR2 SVGIG (reference sequence). V was cut by 0 bases and J by 5 bases, with 8 bases left in between. The CDR3 bases are TGTGCCTGGAGTGTTAAGCGGGACGAGCAGTACTTC. Translated: CAWSVKRDEQYF.